This TCR beta chain was found in a study of T-cell reconstitution after alpha-beta-depleted transplantation in children. The V end lost 4 bases, the J end lost 1 base, and 11 bases lay between the germline ends. The CDR3 has 13 residues. Germline CDR1 and CDR2: SQVTM and ANQGSEA. Using unique molecular identifiers, the investigators prepared the TCRbeta library. MiXCR was run by TCRdb on the PCR reads, yielding one entry per CDR3 protein. Here the sample spans about 690,000 distinct CDR3 sequences, 15% to 20% being singletons. This clonotype was seen repeatedly, ten times or more. The sample in question was PBMCs from the stem cell graft donor, obtained from the stem cell graft. This receptor was obtained from a human donor who donated a stem cell graft to a child with acute myeloid leukemia. The chain carries TRBV29-1 and TRBJ2-7; weak D call: TRBD2 (5 bases). The CDR3 loop reads CSVVSRTSYEQYF. The CDR3, as DNA: TGCAGCGTTGTCAGCCGGACTTCCTACGAGCAGTACTTC.